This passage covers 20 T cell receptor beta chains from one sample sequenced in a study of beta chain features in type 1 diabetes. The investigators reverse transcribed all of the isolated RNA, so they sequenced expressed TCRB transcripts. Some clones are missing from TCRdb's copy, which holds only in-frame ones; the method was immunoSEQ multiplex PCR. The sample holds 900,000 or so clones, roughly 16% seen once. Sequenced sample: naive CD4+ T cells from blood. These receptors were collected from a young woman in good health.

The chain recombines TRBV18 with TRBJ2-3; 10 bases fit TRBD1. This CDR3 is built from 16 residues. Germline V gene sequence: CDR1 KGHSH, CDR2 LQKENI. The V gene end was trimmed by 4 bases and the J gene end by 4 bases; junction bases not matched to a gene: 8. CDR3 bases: TGTGCCAGCTCACGGACCGGGACAGGGGTAGCAGATACGCAGTATTTT. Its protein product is CASSRTGTGVADTQYF.

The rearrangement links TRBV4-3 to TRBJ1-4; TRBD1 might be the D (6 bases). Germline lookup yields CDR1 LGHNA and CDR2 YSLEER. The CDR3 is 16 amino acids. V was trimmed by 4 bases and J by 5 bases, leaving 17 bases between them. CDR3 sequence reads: CASSPGGRGLNEKLFF. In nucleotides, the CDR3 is TGCGCCAGCAGCCCCGGGGGGCGGGGCCTGAATGAAAAACTGTTTTTT.

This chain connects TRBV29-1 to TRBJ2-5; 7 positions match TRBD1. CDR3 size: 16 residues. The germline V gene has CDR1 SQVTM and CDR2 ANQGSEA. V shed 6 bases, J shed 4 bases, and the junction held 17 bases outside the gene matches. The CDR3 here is CSVRNPPQGWRETQYF. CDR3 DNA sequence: TGCAGCGTCCGTAACCCCCCACAGGGGTGGCGAGAGACCCAGTACTTC.

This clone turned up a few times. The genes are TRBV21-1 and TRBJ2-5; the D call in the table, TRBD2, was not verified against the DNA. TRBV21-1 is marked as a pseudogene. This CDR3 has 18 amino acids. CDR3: CASSKARCGSIPQETQYF. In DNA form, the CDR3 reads TGTGCCAGCAGCAAAGCGCGGTGTGGCAGCATCCCACAAGAGACCCAGTACTTC.

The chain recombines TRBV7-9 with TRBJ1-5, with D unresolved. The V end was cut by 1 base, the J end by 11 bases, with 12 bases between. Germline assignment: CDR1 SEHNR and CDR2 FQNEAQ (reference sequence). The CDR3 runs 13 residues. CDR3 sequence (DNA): TGTGCCAGCAGCTTAGGGGCCACCCGGTCCCAGCATTTT. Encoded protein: CASSLGATRSQHF.

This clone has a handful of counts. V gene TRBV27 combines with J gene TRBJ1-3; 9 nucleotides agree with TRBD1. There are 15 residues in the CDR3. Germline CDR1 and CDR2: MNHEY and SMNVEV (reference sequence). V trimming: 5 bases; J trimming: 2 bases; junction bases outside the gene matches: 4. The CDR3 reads CASSPRQGAGNTIYF. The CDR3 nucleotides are TGTGCCAGCAGTCCCCGACAGGGGGCTGGAAACACCATATATTTT.

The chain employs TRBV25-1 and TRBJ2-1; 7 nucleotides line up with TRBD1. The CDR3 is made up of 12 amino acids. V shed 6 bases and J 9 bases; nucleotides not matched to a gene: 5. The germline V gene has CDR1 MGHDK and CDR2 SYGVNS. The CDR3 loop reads CASRKQGFEQFF. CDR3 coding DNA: TGTGCCAGCAGGAAACAGGGGTTTGAGCAGTTCTTC. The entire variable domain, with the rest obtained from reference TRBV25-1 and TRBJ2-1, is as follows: EADIYQTPRYLVIGTGKKITLECSQTMGHDKMYWYQQDPGMELHLIHYSYGVNSTEKGDLSSESTVSRIRTEHFPLTLESARPSHTSQYLCASRKQGFEQFFGPGTRLTVL.

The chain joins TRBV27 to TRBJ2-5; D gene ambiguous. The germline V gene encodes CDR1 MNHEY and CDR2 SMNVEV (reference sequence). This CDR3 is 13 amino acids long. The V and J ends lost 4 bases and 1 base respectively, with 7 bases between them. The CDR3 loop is CASSWSFQETQYF. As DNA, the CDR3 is TGTGCCAGCAGTTGGTCCTTCCAAGAGACCCAGTACTTC.

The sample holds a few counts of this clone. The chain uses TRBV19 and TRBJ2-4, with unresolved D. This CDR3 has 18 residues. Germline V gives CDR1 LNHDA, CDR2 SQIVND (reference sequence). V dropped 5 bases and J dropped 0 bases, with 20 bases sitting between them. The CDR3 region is CASSFSGWGTTAKNIQYF. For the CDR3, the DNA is TGTGCCAGTAGTTTTTCGGGCTGGGGAACCACAGCCAAAAACATTCAGTACTTC.

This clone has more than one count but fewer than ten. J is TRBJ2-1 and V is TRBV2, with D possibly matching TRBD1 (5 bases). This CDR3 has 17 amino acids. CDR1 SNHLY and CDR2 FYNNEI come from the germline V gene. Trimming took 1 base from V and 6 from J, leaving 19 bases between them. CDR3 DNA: TGTGCCAGCAGTGAAGAAACACCCACAGGATCAACCAATGAGCAGTTCTTC. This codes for CASSEETPTGSTNEQFF.

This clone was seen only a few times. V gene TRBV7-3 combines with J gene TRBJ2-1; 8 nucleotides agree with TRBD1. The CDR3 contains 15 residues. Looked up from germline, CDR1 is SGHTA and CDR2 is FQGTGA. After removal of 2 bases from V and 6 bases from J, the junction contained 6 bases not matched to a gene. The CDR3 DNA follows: TGTGCCAGCAGCTTACAGGGGGCGGGCAGCAATGAGCAGTTCTTC. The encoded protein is CASSLQGAGSNEQFF.

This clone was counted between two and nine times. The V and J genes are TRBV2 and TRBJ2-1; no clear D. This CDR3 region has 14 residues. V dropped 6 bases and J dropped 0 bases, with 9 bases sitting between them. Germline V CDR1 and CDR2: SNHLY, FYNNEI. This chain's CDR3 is CASRDLISYNEQFF. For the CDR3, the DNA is TGTGCCAGCAGAGACTTGATCTCCTACAATGAGCAGTTCTTC.

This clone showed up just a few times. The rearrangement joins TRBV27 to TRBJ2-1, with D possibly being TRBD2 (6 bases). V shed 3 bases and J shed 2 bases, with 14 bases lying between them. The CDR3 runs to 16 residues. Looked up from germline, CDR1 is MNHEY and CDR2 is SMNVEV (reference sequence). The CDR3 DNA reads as TGTGCCAGCAGTTTTCGGGACTCATGGGCCTACAATGAGCAGTTCTTC. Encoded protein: CASSFRDSWAYNEQFF.

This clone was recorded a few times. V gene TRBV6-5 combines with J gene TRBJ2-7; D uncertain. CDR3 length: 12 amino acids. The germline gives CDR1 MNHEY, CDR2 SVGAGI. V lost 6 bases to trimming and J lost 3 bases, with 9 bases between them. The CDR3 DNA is TGTGCCAGCAGCCGTAACAGCTACGAGCAGTACTTC. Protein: CASSRNSYEQYF.

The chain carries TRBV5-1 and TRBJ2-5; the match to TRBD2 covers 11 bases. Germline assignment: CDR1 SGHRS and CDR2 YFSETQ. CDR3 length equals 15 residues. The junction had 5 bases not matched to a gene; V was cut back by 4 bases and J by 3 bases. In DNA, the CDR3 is TGCGCCAGCAGCCGGGGACTAGCGGAAGAAGAGACCCAGTACTTC. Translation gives CASSRGLAEEETQYF.

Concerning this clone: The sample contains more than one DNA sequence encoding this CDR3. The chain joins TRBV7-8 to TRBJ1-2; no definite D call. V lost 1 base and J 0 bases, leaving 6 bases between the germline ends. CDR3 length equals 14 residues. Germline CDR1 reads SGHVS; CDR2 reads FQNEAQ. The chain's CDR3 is CASSLGGANYGYTF. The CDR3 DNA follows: TGTGCCAGCAGCTTAGGAGGAGCTAACTATGGCTACACCTTC.

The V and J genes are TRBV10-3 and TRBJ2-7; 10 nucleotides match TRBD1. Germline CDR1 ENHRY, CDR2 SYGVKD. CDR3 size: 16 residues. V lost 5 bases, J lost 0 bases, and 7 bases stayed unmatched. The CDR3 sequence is CAISQDRGLSSYEQYF. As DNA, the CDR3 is TGTGCCATCAGTCAAGACAGGGGGCTAAGCTCCTACGAGCAGTACTTC.

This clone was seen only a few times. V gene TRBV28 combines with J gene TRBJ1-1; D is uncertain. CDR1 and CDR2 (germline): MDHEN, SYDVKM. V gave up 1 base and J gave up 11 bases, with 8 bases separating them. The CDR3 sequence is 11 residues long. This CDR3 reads CASSLLSVAFF. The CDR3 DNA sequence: TGTGCCAGCAGTTTATTAAGTGTGGCTTTCTTT.

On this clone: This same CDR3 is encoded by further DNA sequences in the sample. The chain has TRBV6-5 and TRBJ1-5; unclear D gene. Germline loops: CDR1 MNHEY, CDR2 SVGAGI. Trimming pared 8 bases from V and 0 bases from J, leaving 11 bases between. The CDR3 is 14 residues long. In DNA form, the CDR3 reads TGTGCCAGCTCCGAGGGTGGTAGCAATCAGCCCCAGCATTTT. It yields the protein CASSEGGSNQPQHF.

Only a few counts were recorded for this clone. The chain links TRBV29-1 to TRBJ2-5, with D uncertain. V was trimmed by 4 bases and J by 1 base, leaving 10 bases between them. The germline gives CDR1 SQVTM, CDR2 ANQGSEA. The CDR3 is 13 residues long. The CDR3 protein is CSVVVISQETQYF. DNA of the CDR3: TGCAGCGTTGTGGTGATTAGCCAAGAGACCCAGTACTTC.